These T cell receptor beta chains were read from a single sample in a study of response to subunit inactivated influenza vaccine. TCRdb reprocessed the RT-PCR reads via MiXCR and lists one record per CDR3 protein. The sample gives 560,000 or so distinct CDR3 sequences, about 8% of which show up once; 10% to 15% is in the top ten. Source: PBMCs from blood, taken around 25 months after vaccination. Receptor source: a man between 50 and 69 years old who received an inactivated influenza vaccine. Each CDR3 is given with its conserved first and last residue. D genes are given only for firm matches. Rows give clone size only sometimes, using once, few, many, or a class for an expanded clone.

J gene,V gene,D gene,clone size,CDR3 DNA,CDR3 protein
TRBJ1-1,TRBV29-1,-,many,TGCAGCGTGGCGCCCAGGTTACCGAACACTGAAGCTTTCTTT,CSVAPRLPNTEAFF
TRBJ2-5,TRBV24-1,-,-,TGTGCCACCAGTGATGTCGGGACACGATCGGGGGAGACCCAGTACTTC,CATSDVGTRSGETQYF
TRBJ2-1,TRBV5-1,TRBD2,-,TGCGCCAGCAGCTTCCCGGGACTAGCGGGAGTCAATGAGCAGTTCTTC,CASSFPGLAGVNEQFF
TRBJ2-7,TRBV6-5,TRBD1,-,TGTGCCAGCAGTTACCAAGACAGGGCGAAGTGGATCTACGAGCAGTACTTC,CASSYQDRAKWIYEQYF
TRBJ2-7,TRBV2,-,few,TGTGCCAGCAGTGTAGGTCAAATATACTACGAGCAGTACTTC,CASSVGQIYYEQYF
TRBJ2-3,TRBV3-1,-,many,TGTGCCAGCAGCCGGGGGTTGGATACGCAGTATTTT,CASSRGLDTQYF
TRBJ2-5,TRBV28,-,once,TGTGCCAGCAGTTTACCGGGGGTTGGGAGAGAGACCCAGTACTTC,CASSLPGVGRETQYF
TRBJ2-3,TRBV5-1,-,few,TGCGCCAGCAAGCGGGGGGTAACAGGGGGACCAGATACGCAGTATTTT,CASKRGVTGGPDTQYF
TRBJ1-6,TRBV5-5,-,few,TGTGCCAGCAGCTTGTACGGGACTTTGAATTCACCCCTCCACTTT,CASSLYGTLNSPLHF
TRBJ2-5,TRBV6-2/TRBV6-3,TRBD2,few,TGTGCCAGCACCTCCGGGACTAGAGAAATTTTGGACCAGTACTTC,CASTSGTREILDQYF
TRBJ2-1,TRBV15,-,many,TGTGCCACCACCCCGCTAGCGCCGTACAATGAGCAGTTCTTC,CATTPLAPYNEQFF
TRBJ1-3,TRBV20-1,-,few,TGCAGTGCTAGTAACCCGACTGCGCTCGGAAACACCATATATTTT,CSASNPTALGNTIYF
TRBJ2-7,TRBV2,-,-,TGTGCCAGCAGTGATGGTCGGGGCCCCTCCGAGCAGTACTTC,CASSDGRGPSEQYF
TRBJ2-3,TRBV5-1,TRBD2,-,TGCGCCAGCAGCTTGGGATCTAGCGGGAGGATGGGGACAGATACGCAGTATTTT,CASSLGSSGRMGTDTQYF
TRBJ2-3,TRBV11-1,TRBD2,-,TGTGCCAGCAGCCGGACTAGCGGGGGATCTAGCACAGATACGCAGTATTTT,CASSRTSGGSSTDTQYF
TRBJ2-1,TRBV4-1,TRBD2,-,TGCGCCAGCAGCCAAGATCGGACTAGCGGGAGCTCCTACAATGAGCAGTTCTTC,CASSQDRTSGSSYNEQFF
TRBJ2-3,TRBV7-2,TRBD2,-,TGTGCCAGCAGCGTAAGCGGGAGGAGCACAGATACGCAGTATTTT,CASSVSGRSTDTQYF
TRBJ2-1,TRBV9,TRBD1,few,TGTGCCAGCAGCGTAGGACAGGGTCCTTCCAATGAGCAGTTCTTC,CASSVGQGPSNEQFF
TRBJ2-7,TRBV2,TRBD2,-,TGTGCCAGCAGTGAACAAAGCGGGAGCTCGGGTTACGAGCAGTACTTC,CASSEQSGSSGYEQYF
TRBJ1-1,TRBV18,-,-,TGTGCCAGCTCACCACGAAGGGGTGGTTTTCTGAACACTGAAGCTTTCTTT,CASSPRRGGFLNTEAFF
TRBJ2-1,TRBV7-9,-,many,TGTGCCAGCAGCTTAACCCATGAGCAGTTCTTC,CASSLTHEQFF
TRBJ2-1,TRBV28,-,many,TGTGCCAGCAGTTTAGTGGCAGGATCTCACAATGAGCAGTTCTTC,CASSLVAGSHNEQFF
TRBJ2-7,TRBV11-2,-,-,TGTGCCAGCAGCCCGCCCGGCGGCTTTTGGGAGCAGTACTTC,CASSPPGGFWEQYF
TRBJ2-7,TRBV14,TRBD2,-,TGTGCCAGCAGCCAACGGGACGGGGGGAGCTCCTACGAGCAGTACTTC,CASSQRDGGSSYEQYF
TRBJ1-6,TRBV4-1,-,-,TGCGCCAGCAGCCAAGGTGTAGGGTCTCTTTCACCCCTCCACTTT,CASSQGVGSLSPLHF
TRBJ2-7,TRBV4-1,TRBD2,many,TGCGCCAGCAGCCAAGATGTAGCGTGGCGGGGGAGCGAGCAGTACTTC,CASSQDVAWRGSEQYF
TRBJ1-1,TRBV7-8,-,-,TGTGCCAGCAGCCCTGGGTCGACAGCCTGGTCCCCTGACGCTTTCTTT,CASSPGSTAWSPDAFF
TRBJ1-1,TRBV20-1,-,-,TGCAGTGCCCCCGGACAGTCCGGGGCTTTCTTT,CSAPGQSGAFF
TRBJ2-1,TRBV7-2,TRBD2,few,TGTGCCAGCAGCCCGGCGGGAGTTCGGAATGAGCAGTTCTTC,CASSPAGVRNEQFF
TRBJ2-5,TRBV30,TRBD1,-,TGTGCCTGGATCCGGACAGGGTCACAAGAGACCCAGTACTTC,CAWIRTGSQETQYF
TRBJ2-3,TRBV4-2,TRBD1,-,TGTGCCAGCAGCCAAGGACAGGGTGGTGTAGATACGCAGTATTTT,CASSQGQGGVDTQYF
TRBJ2-2,TRBV2,-,many,TGTGCCAGGGCCCTGACAGAGAACACCGGGGAGCTGTTTTTT,CARALTENTGELFF
TRBJ2-1,TRBV5-1,TRBD2,many,TGCGCCAGCAGCCTAGCGGGAGGAATTTACAATGAGCAGTTCTTC,CASSLAGGIYNEQFF
TRBJ2-1,TRBV7-2,-,many,TGTGCCAGCAGCTTCGGTTTCTCGGCAGGTCCCAATGAGCAGTTCTTC,CASSFGFSAGPNEQFF
TRBJ2-7,TRBV20-1,TRBD2,many,TGCAGTGCTAGAGAACCCCTAGCGGGGTACTACGAGCAGTACTTC,CSAREPLAGYYEQYF
TRBJ1-6,TRBV6-2/TRBV6-3,TRBD1,-,TGTGCCAGCAGTCGACAGGGAAGAGATTCACCCCTCCACTTT,CASSRQGRDSPLHF
TRBJ2-2,TRBV6-5,-,many,TGTGCGATCTCATCAGGGGGGTTGGGCACCGGGGAGCTGTTTTTT,CAISSGGLGTGELFF
TRBJ2-7,TRBV27,-,few,TGTGCCAGCAGTGCCTTCGGGGGCTACGAGCAGTACTTC,CASSAFGGYEQYF
TRBJ2-1,TRBV3-1,TRBD2,-,TGTGCCAGCAGCCCGGGGACTAGCGGGAGTCGGGAGCAGTTCTTC,CASSPGTSGSREQFF
TRBJ2-7,TRBV6-5,-,-,TGTGCCAGCAGTTCCCCGACCGGGACCGACACCGAGCAGTACTTC,CASSSPTGTDTEQYF
TRBJ2-3,TRBV20-1,TRBD2,few,TGCAGTGCTAGACGTCCCGGTCAGACTAGCGGGGTTTTCGATACGCAGTATTTT,CSARRPGQTSGVFDTQYF
TRBJ2-7,TRBV11-2,TRBD1,many,TGTGCCAGCAGCCGGCGTGGACAGGGGACCTACGAGCAGTACTTC,CASSRRGQGTYEQYF
TRBJ2-5,TRBV12-3/TRBV12-4,-,-,TGTGCCACGGCGAAGGGCGGAGCGGGTGGTGAGACCCAGTACTTC,CATAKGGAGGETQYF